This T cell receptor beta chain was found in a study of beta chain features in type 1 diabetes. At the level of the study: Across every sample, around 98 million sorted cells were examined in total. Study-wide results and caveats: At VDJ recombination sites, type 1 diabetes patients had fewer insertions and more deleted nucleotides. Moderate but significant shortening of TCRB CDR3s was recorded in all four CD4+ subsets from Type 1 diabetes patients. The study found that naive, central memory and Treg TCRB repertoires appeared more similar in patients than in healthy donors. Because the template was cDNA, high-expressing cells might be over-represented.

Every isolated RNA sample was fully reverse transcribed, so sequencing captured expressed TCRB transcripts. Measured with immunoSEQ multiplex PCR; TCRdb has only the in-frame clones, and not every one. The sample has 200,000 to 250,000 clones, more than 11% seen once. About this clone itself: Antigen specificity is unknown.

The V end was cut by 3 bases, the J end by 6 bases, with 12 bases between. Germline CDR1 and CDR2: MNHEY and SMNVEV (reference sequence). The CDR3 runs 13 residues. The receptor comes from a man aged 25-45 years with type 1 diabetes. The chain carries TRBV27 and TRBJ2-7; D possibly corresponds to TRBD1 (6 bases). Sequencing was carried out using naive CD4+ T cells from blood. DNA of the CDR3: TGTGCCAGCAGTTTCGACAGGTTCACCGAGCAGTACTTC. This sequence encodes CASSFDRFTEQYF.